A selection of T cell receptor beta chains follows, all from one sample in a study of PD-1 blockade in classical Hodgkin lymphoma. Using immunoSEQ multiplex PCR, the repertoire was profiled, and TCRdb retains in-frame clones only, with some absent. In the table there are 25,000 to 30,000 clones, about 85% of which are singletons. The sample in question was CD4+ T cells from blood, obtained before the fourth cycle of nivolumab. These receptors were taken from a human donor with classical Hodgkin lymphoma. Both conserved end residues are part of each CDR3. The order of the fields is V gene, clone size, CDR3 length, D gene, J gene, CDR3 DNA, CDR3 protein. The D gene is left open where the match is weak. The size field is filled for only some rows; it gives once, few, many or a size class.

TRBV5-6	-	15	-	TRBJ1-5	TGTGCCAGCAGCTTTAGGGGGAGTAGCAATCAGCCCCAGCATTTT	CASSFRGSSNQPQHF
TRBV11-2	-	15	TRBD1	TRBJ2-2	TGTGCCAGCAGCCCTGGACAGGGGGCGAACGGGGAGCTGTTTTTT	CASSPGQGANGELFF
TRBV10-2	-	14	TRBD1	TRBJ2-7	TGCGCCAGCAGCCGGACAGGGAGCATGTACGAGCAGTACTTC	CASSRTGSMYEQYF
TRBV27	-	15	TRBD2	TRBJ2-4	TGTGCCAGCAGGACTAGCGGGGGGGCCATTGGCATTCAGTACTTC	CASRTSGGAIGIQYF
TRBV28	-	13	-	TRBJ1-1	TGTGCCAGCGTGGGGATTTTAGGCACTGAAGCTTTCTTT	CASVGILGTEAFF
TRBV6-1	-	14	TRBD1	TRBJ1-2	TGTGCCAGTGACCCGACAGGGGTTAACTATGGCTACACCTTC	CASDPTGVNYGYTF
TRBV4-1	few	15	-	TRBJ2-7	TGCGCCAGCAGCCAAGATCCAGGGGGGACCTACGAGCAGTACTTC	CASSQDPGGTYEQYF
TRBV4-2	-	16	TRBD2	TRBJ2-1	TGTGCCAGCAGCCAGCCCCTAGCGGGAGGGCGAAATGAGCAGTTCTTC	CASSQPLAGGRNEQFF
TRBV2	-	14	-	TRBJ2-7	TGTGCCAGCAGAAGGGACCGAACGGCCTACGAGCAGTACTTC	CASRRDRTAYEQYF
TRBV5-8	-	15	-	TRBJ1-3	TGTGCCAGCAGTCAGGGAGGTCTCTCCGGAAACACCATATATTTT	CASSQGGLSGNTIYF
TRBV10-3	-	19	TRBD2	TRBJ2-2	TGTGCCATCAGTGTAAACAGGGGTCTAGCGGGAGGGGACACCGGGGAGCTGTTTTTT	CAISVNRGLAGGDTGELFF
TRBV6-1	-	14	-	TRBJ1-2	TGTGCCAGCACCACTACTAGGGCTCACTATGGCTACACCTTC	CASTTTRAHYGYTF
TRBV18	-	16	TRBD1	TRBJ2-2	TGTGCCAGCTCACCACGAACAGGGGGCGTAACCGGGGAGCTGTTTTTT	CASSPRTGGVTGELFF
TRBV4-2	-	13	-	TRBJ2-1	TGTGCCAGCAGCCAAGATAAAGGTCTTGAGCAGTTCTTC	CASSQDKGLEQFF
TRBV18	-	16	TRBD1	TRBJ2-1	TGTGCCAGCTCACCAGAGGGACAGGGCTCCTACAATGAGCAGTTCTTC	CASSPEGQGSYNEQFF
TRBV4-2	-	15	-	TRBJ2-1	TGTGCCAGCAGCCTAGGAGTAGCGCCTGGCAATGAGCAGTTCTTC	CASSLGVAPGNEQFF
TRBV7-9	few	15	TRBD1	TRBJ1-2	TGTGCCAGCAGCTTAATCGGCACAGGGGAAGATGGCTACACCTTC	CASSLIGTGEDGYTF
TRBV28	-	13	-	TRBJ1-2	TGTGCCAGCAGACCTCAGGGTAGCCATGGCTACACCTTC	CASRPQGSHGYTF
TRBV10-3	-	15	-	TRBJ2-3	TGTGCCACGTACTTGCGGGTACTATACACAGATACGCAGTATTTT	CATYLRVLYTDTQYF
TRBV11-3	-	15	TRBD1	TRBJ1-2	TGTGCCAGCAGCTCACCCCAGGGGGATCCCTATGGCTACACCTTC	CASSSPQGDPYGYTF
TRBV6-4	-	13	TRBD1	TRBJ1-2	TGTGCCAGCAGCGCGGGACAGAACTATGGCTACACCTTC	CASSAGQNYGYTF
TRBV18	-	16	-	TRBJ2-2	TGTGCCAGCTCACCAGAGGCGCCCACGAACACCGGGGAGCTGTTTTTT	CASSPEAPTNTGELFF